This T cell receptor beta chain was identified in a study of blood T cell repertoires in COVID-19. TCRdb's copy holds only in-frame clones and misses some; the assay was immunoSEQ multiplex PCR. This sample has some 190,000 clones, with 76% found just once. Per the germline V gene, CDR1 is LNHDA and CDR2 is SQIVND (reference sequence). Trimming pared 6 bases from V and 7 bases from J, leaving 16 bases between. The CDR3 runs to 14 residues. The receptor's source is a woman between 45 and 60 years old with active or convalescent COVID-19. Source material: peripheral blood. V gene TRBV19 combines with J gene TRBJ1-5, with D possibly TRBD1 on 6 matching bases. The CDR3 loop is CASREQGLWQPQHF. The CDR3 DNA reads TGTGCCAGTAGGGAACAGGGCTTGTGGCAGCCCCAGCATTTT. Full variable domain (remainder filled in from reference TRBV19 and TRBJ1-5): DGGITQSPKYLFRKEGQNVTLSCEQNLNHDAMYWYRQDPGQGLRLIYYSQIVNDFQKGDIAEGYSVSREKKESFPLTVTSAQKNPTAFYLCASREQGLWQPQHFGDGTRLSIL.